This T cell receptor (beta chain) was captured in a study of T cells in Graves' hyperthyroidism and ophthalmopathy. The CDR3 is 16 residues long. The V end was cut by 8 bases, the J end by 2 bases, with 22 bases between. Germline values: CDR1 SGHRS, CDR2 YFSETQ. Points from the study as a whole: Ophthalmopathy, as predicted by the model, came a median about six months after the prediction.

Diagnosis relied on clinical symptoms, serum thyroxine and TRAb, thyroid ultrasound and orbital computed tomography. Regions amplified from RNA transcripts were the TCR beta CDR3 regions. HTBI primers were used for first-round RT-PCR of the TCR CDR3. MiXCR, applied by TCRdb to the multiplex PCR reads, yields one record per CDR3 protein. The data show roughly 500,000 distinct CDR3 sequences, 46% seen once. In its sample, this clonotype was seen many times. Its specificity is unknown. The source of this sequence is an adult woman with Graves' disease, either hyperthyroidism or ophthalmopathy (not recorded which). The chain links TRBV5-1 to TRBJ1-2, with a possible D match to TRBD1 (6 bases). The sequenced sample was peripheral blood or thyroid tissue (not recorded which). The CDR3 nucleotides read TGCGCCAGTACAAAAGGGGGGACATCGGAGAACTATGGCTACACCTTC. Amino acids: CASTKGGTSENYGYTF. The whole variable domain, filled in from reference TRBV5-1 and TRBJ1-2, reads KAGVTQTPRYLIKTRGQQVTLSCSPISGHRSVSWYQQTPGQGLQFLFEYFSETQRNKGNFPGRFSGRQFSNSRSEMNVSTLELGDSALYLCASTKGGTSENYGYTFGSGTRLTVV.